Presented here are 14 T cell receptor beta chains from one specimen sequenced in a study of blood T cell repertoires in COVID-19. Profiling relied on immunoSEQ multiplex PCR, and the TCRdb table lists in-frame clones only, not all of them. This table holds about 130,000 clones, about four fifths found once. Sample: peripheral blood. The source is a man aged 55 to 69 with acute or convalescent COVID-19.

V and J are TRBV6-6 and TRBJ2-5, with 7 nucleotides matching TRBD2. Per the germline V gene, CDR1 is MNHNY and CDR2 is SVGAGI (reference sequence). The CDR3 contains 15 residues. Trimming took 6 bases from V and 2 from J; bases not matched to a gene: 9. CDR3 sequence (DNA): TGTGCCAGCAGGCCTAGCGGAGAGTGGCAAGAGACCCAGTACTTC. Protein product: CASRPSGEWQETQYF.

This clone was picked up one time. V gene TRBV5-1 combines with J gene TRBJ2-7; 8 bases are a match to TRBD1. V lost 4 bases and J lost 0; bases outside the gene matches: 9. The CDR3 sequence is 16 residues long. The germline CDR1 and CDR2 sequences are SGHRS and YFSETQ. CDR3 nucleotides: TGCGCCAGCAGCGTTACCGGGACAGGTACCTCCTACGAGCAGTACTTC. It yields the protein CASSVTGTGTSYEQYF.

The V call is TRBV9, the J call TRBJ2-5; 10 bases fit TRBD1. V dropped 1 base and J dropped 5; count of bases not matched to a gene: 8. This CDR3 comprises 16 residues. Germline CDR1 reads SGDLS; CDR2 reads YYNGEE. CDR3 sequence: CASSVLGTGERETQYF. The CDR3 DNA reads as TGTGCCAGCAGCGTACTCGGGACAGGGGAGAGGGAGACCCAGTACTTC.

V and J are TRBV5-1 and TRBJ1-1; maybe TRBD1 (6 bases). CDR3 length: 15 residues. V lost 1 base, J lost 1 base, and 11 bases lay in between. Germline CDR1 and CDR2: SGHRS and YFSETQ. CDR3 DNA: TGCGCCAGCAGCTTGCTGGCAGGGGCGAACACTGAAGCTTTCTTT. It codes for CASSLLAGANTEAFF.

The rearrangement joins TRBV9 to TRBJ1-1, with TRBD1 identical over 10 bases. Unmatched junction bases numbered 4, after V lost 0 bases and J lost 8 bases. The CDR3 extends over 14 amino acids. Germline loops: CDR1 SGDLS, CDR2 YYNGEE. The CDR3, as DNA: TGTGCCAGCAGCGTAGCTACGGACAGGGGGGAAGCTTTCTTT. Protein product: CASSVATDRGEAFF.

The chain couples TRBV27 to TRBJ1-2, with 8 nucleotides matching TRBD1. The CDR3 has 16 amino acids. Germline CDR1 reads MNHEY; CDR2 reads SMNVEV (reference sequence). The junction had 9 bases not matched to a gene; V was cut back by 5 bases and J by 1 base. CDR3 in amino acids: CASSLTAGGLNYGYTF. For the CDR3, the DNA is TGTGCCAGCAGTCTAACCGCAGGGGGCCTTAACTATGGCTACACCTTC.

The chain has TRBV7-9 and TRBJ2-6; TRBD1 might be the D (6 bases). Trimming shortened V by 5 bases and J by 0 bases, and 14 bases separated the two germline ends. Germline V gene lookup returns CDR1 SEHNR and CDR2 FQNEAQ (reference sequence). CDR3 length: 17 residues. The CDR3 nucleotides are TGTGCCAGCAGCCCCCCCGGACAGACCTCTGGGGCCAACGTCCTGACTTTC. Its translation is CASSPPGQTSGANVLTF.

CDR3 sequence reads: CASSESLLPRYNSPLHF. CDR3 nucleotide sequence: TGTGCCAGCAGCGAATCCCTCCTTCCGCGGTATAATTCACCCCTCCACTTT. This chain links TRBV6-1 with TRBJ1-6; D not certain. The CDR3 runs 17 residues. The germline CDR1 and CDR2 sequences are MNHNS and SASEGT. Trimming pared 6 bases from V and 4 bases from J, leaving 19 bases between.

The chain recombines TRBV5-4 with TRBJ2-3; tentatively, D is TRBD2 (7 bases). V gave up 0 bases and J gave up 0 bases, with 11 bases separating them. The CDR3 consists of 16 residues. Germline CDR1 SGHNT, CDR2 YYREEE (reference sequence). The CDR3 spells CASSLDGGLSTDTQYF. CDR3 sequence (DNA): TGTGCCAGCAGCTTGGACGGGGGGCTGAGCACAGATACGCAGTATTTT.

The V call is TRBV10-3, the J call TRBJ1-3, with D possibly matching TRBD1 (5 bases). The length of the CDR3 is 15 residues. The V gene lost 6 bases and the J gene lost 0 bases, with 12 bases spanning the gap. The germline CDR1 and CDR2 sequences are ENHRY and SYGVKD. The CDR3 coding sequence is TGTGCCATCAGATCGGACATAAGCTCTGGAAACACCATATATTTT. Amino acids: CAIRSDISSGNTIYF.

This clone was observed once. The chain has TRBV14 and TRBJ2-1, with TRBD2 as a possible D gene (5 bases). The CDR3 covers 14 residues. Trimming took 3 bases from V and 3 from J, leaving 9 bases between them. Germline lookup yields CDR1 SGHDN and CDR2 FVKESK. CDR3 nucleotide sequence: TGTGCCAGCAGCCAGGAGACTATCTACAATGAGCAGTTCTTC. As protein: CASSQETIYNEQFF.

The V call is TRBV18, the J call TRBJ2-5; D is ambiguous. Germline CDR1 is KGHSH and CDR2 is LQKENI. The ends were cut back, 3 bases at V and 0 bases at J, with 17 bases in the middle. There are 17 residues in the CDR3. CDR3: CASSPYYSTAYQETQYF. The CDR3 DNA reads TGTGCCAGCTCACCGTACTATTCAACCGCGTACCAAGAGACCCAGTACTTC. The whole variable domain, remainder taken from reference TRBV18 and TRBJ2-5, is NAGVMQNPRHLVRRRGQEARLRCSPMKGHSHVYWYRQLPEEGLKFMVYLQKENIIDESGMPKERFSAEFPKEGPSILRIQQVVRGDSAAYFCASSPYYSTAYQETQYFGPGTRLLVL.

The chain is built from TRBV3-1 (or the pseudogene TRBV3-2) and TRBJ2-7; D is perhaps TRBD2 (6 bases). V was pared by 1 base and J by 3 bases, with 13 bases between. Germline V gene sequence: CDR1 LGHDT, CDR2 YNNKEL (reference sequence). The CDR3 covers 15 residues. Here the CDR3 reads CASSQVWGLRYEQYF. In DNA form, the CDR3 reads TGTGCCAGCAGCCAAGTCTGGGGACTCCGCTACGAGCAGTACTTC.

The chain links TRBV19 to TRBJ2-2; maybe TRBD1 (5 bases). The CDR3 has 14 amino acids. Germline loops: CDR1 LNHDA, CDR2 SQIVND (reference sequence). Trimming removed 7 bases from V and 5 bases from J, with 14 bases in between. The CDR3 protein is CASMIRGHTGELFF. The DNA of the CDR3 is TGTGCCAGTATGATAAGGGGCCATACCGGGGAGCTGTTTTTT.